The 24 T cell receptor beta chains in this list originate from one sample, sequenced in a study of CD8 T cells in ankylosing spondylitis. MiXCR, run by TCRdb on the 5' RACE reads, gives a single entry per CDR3 protein. The sample lists approximately 250,000 distinct CDR3 sequences, 20% to 30% occurring once. The sample consisted of blood, either unsorted or a sorted T cell fraction (not recorded which). These receptors were collected from a male donor with ankylosing spondylitis or in good health (not recorded which).

This clonotype occurred many times. The chain employs TRBV9 and TRBJ1-2, with D unclear. The CDR3 covers 15 residues. The germline V gene has CDR1 SGDLS and CDR2 YYNGEE. Trimming stripped 0 bases from V and 0 bases from J, with 9 bases between. The CDR3: CASSVDQTPNYGYTF. The CDR3 DNA reads TGTGCCAGCAGCGTAGATCAAACCCCTAACTATGGCTACACCTTC.

The rearrangement uses TRBV15 and TRBJ2-5; D unresolved. The V gene lost 4 bases and the J gene lost 5 bases, with 14 bases spanning the gap. This CDR3 has 14 amino acids. The V gene's germline CDR1 is LNHNV and CDR2 YYDKDF (reference sequence). The CDR3 loop reads CATSILNEWETQYF. CDR3 nucleotides: TGTGCCACCAGCATCTTAAACGAGTGGGAGACCCAGTACTTC.

The chain combines TRBV12-3 or TRBV12-4 with TRBJ2-2; unclear D gene. The CDR3 extends over 14 amino acids. Deletions cut 6 bases from V and 4 bases from J, with 12 bases between. CDR3 bases: TGTGCCAGCAGCCCCCGTAGTGTCACCGGGGAGCTGTTTTTT. The encoded protein is CASSPRSVTGELFF.

This clonotype was picked up many times. The chain uses TRBV20-1 and TRBJ2-3; a weak D match, TRBD2 (5 bases). CDR3 length: 13 amino acids. CDR1 is DFQATT, CDR2 SNEGSKA, per germline (reference sequence). Trimming took off 0 bases at V and 5 bases at J, with 9 bases between the two ends. DNA of the CDR3: TGCAGTGCTAGAGATTTCCGGGAAGATACGCAGTATTTT. It yields the protein CSARDFREDTQYF.

This clonotype has at least ten counts. The gene calls are TRBV11-2 and TRBJ2-1; 9 bases are a match to TRBD2. V was pared by 2 bases and J by 6 bases, with 14 bases of the junction left unmatched. The CDR3 length is 18 residues. Germline V gene lookup returns CDR1 SGHAT and CDR2 FQNNGV. The CDR3 here is CASSLRQQTFSGSNEQFF. In nucleotides, the CDR3 is TGTGCCAGCAGCTTAAGACAACAGACCTTTAGCGGGAGCAATGAGCAGTTCTTC.

This chain uses TRBV20-1 with TRBJ2-5; TRBD1 might be the D (6 bases). The germline V gene encodes CDR1 DFQATT and CDR2 SNEGSKA (reference sequence). The CDR3 length is 13 residues. The V and J ends lost 7 bases and 2 bases respectively, with 14 bases between them. CDR3 sequence: CSVPGQQQETQYF. CDR3 nucleotides: TGCAGTGTTCCGGGACAACAACAAGAGACCCAGTACTTC.

This clonotype was picked up many times. The chain links TRBV9 to TRBJ2-5; D is tentatively TRBD1 or TRBD2 (5 bases each). The CDR3 is 13 residues long. V lost 7 bases and J 4 bases, leaving 14 bases between the germline ends. Germline V CDR1 and CDR2: SGDLS, YYNGEE. In nucleotides, the CDR3 is TGTGCCAGCGGACCGGGACGGTTAGAGACCCAGTACTTC. Its protein is CASGPGRLETQYF.

V gene TRBV12-3 or TRBV12-4 combines with J gene TRBJ1-2; a weak D match, TRBD1 (6 bases). The V and J ends lost 3 bases and 8 bases respectively, with 16 bases between them. CDR3 length: 14 residues. CDR3 sequence reads: CASSFTGPPTGYTF. The CDR3 nucleotides read TGTGCCAGCAGTTTCACAGGGCCTCCTACAGGCTACACCTTC.

This clonotype was counted ten times or more. V gene TRBV20-1 combines with J gene TRBJ2-1; 11 bases fit TRBD2. V gave up 6 bases and J gave up 0 bases; unmatched junction bases: 4. The length of the CDR3 is 15 residues. Germline V gene data show CDR1 as DFQATT and CDR2 as SNEGSKA (reference sequence). The CDR3 DNA is TGCAGTGCCACTAGCGGGGGAAGCTCCTACAATGAGCAGTTCTTC. Translated, it gives CSATSGGSSYNEQFF.

This clonotype came up a few times. The chain is built from TRBV27 and TRBJ2-7; D remains ambiguous. Germline lookup yields CDR1 MNHEY and CDR2 SMNVEV (reference sequence). The CDR3 length is 14 residues. The ends were cut back, 4 bases at V and 5 bases at J, with 15 bases in the middle. The CDR3 region is CASSSRTAPDEQYF. Here the CDR3 DNA reads TGTGCCAGCAGTTCGCGGACGGCCCCAGACGAGCAGTACTTC.

This clonotype showed up many times. The J gene is TRBJ2-7, the V gene TRBV7-2; TRBD1 aligns across 9 bases. Germline V gives CDR1 SGHTA, CDR2 FQGNSA. The CDR3 contains 15 residues. The J segment lost 3 bases and the V segment lost 1 base, leaving 4 bases of the junction unmatched. The CDR3 DNA sequence: TGTGCCAGCAGCTTAGGTCCGGGACAGGGCTACGAGCAGTACTTC. Translating it yields CASSLGPGQGYEQYF.

This clonotype came up once. This chain joins TRBV2 and TRBJ2-5, with 8 nucleotides matching TRBD1. This CDR3 comprises 14 residues. The V gene end was trimmed by 2 bases and the J gene end by 6 bases; junction bases not matched to a gene: 5. Germline loops: CDR1 SNHLY, CDR2 FYNNEI. CDR3 loop: CASSEQGARQTQYF. Written as DNA, the CDR3 is TGTGCCAGCAGTGAACAGGGGGCTCGTCAGACCCAGTACTTC.

The rearrangement uses TRBV29-1 and TRBJ2-1; 7 nucleotides line up with TRBD1. The V and J ends lost 6 bases and 12 bases, in that order; junction bases with no gene match: 8. The germline CDR1 and CDR2 sequences are SQVTM and ANQGSEA. The CDR3 sequence is 11 residues long. DNA for the CDR3: TGCAGCGTGCCCGACAGGGCGGTGCAGTTCTTC. It yields the protein CSVPDRAVQFF.

This clonotype has a count of ten or more. J is TRBJ2-3 and V is TRBV20-1, with 14 bases identical to TRBD2. V was clipped by 6 bases and J by 6 bases; unmatched bases: 5. This CDR3 comprises 14 residues. Germline lookup yields CDR1 DFQATT and CDR2 SNEGSKA (reference sequence). CDR3 residues: CSASRLAGGDTQYF. The CDR3 nucleotides read TGCAGTGCATCGCGACTAGCGGGGGGGGATACGCAGTATTTT.

This clonotype has more than one count but fewer than ten. The genes are TRBV18 and TRBJ1-6; D is uncertain. The CDR3 runs 13 residues. CDR1 and CDR2 (germline): KGHSH, LQKENI. V lost 2 bases, J lost 7 bases, and 6 bases lay in between. The CDR3 protein is CASSPVANSPLHF. The CDR3 DNA sequence: TGTGCCAGCTCACCAGTGGCGAATTCACCCCTCCACTTT.

The V gene is TRBV12-3 or TRBV12-4, the J gene TRBJ1-1; no definite D call. The CDR3 has 12 amino acids. V lost 5 bases and J 4 bases, leaving 8 bases between the germline ends. CDR3 sequence: CASSPSSTEAFF. The CDR3 region has the DNA TGTGCCAGCAGTCCCTCGAGCACTGAAGCTTTCTTT.

The chain uses TRBV12-3 or TRBV12-4 and TRBJ2-1, with unresolved D. This CDR3 has 15 amino acids. The germline V and J ends were trimmed by 4 bases and 3 bases, with 13 bases remaining between them. CDR3 sequence (DNA): TGTGCCAGCAGTTCTGTCGCCAACCACTACAATGAGCAGTTCTTC. It codes for CASSSVANHYNEQFF.

This clonotype was seen a handful of times. Written as DNA, the CDR3 is TGCAGCGTTTGTGGGTGGGGTCTCGATGAGCAGTTCTTC. Encoded protein: CSVCGWGLDEQFF. The rearrangement links TRBV29-1 to TRBJ2-1; no clear D gene. The CDR3 is 13 residues long. From germline, CDR1 is SQVTM and CDR2 ANQGSEA. Trimming removed 5 bases at V and 8 bases at J, with 16 bases between.

V usage is TRBV20-1 and J usage is TRBJ2-3; D unclear. Per germline, CDR1 DFQATT and CDR2 SNEGSKA (reference sequence). The V gene lost 1 base and the J gene lost 2 bases, with 4 bases spanning the gap. This CDR3 has 12 residues. The CDR3 DNA reads TGCAGTGCTAGAGCCACCACAGATACGCAGTATTTT. It yields the protein CSARATTDTQYF.

There are a few counts of this clonotype. The genes are TRBV19 and TRBJ2-5, with 8 bases aligning to TRBD1. V was pared by 6 bases and J by 9 bases, with 6 bases of the junction left unmatched. Germline-derived CDR1 and CDR2 are LNHDA and SQIVND (reference sequence). This CDR3 spans 12 amino acids. The CDR3 is CASSPEQGAQYF. Here the CDR3 DNA reads TGTGCCAGTAGCCCCGAACAGGGGGCCCAGTACTTC.

This clonotype was recorded only once. The V call is TRBV29-1, the J call TRBJ2-2; unclear D gene. Germline V gene data show CDR1 as SQVTM and CDR2 as ANQGSEA. This CDR3 is built from 13 residues. With 4 bases removed from V and 1 base from J, the gap between germline ends came to 7 bases. The CDR3 DNA follows: TGCAGCGTTGGAGATTGGAACACCGGGGAGCTGTTTTTT. Protein product: CSVGDWNTGELFF.

This clonotype was detected only a few times. V is TRBV20-1 and J is TRBJ2-5; D assignment may be TRBD1 or TRBD2 (5 bases each). V was trimmed by 5 bases and J by 5 bases, leaving 12 bases between them. The germline V gene encodes CDR1 DFQATT and CDR2 SNEGSKA (reference sequence). The CDR3 totals 12 residues. Here the CDR3 DNA reads TGCAGTGCTGGGGCGTGGAGGGAGACCCAGTACTTC. It specifies CSAGAWRETQYF.

The chain combines TRBV20-1 with TRBJ2-1, with D unresolved. This CDR3 comprises 15 residues. Between the trimmed V and J ends, which lost 2 bases and 0 bases, there was a span of 11 bases. The germline CDR1 and CDR2 sequences are DFQATT and SNEGSKA (reference sequence). Here the CDR3 DNA reads TGCAGTGCTAGACCGCTAGGAAGCTCCTACAATGAGCAGTTCTTC. Protein product: CSARPLGSSYNEQFF.

The CDR3 reads CASSYLAGGTDTQYF. CDR3 coding DNA: TGTGCCAGCAGTTATCTAGCGGGGGGCACAGATACGCAGTATTTT. The chain uses TRBV12-3 or TRBV12-4 and TRBJ2-3, with 10 nucleotides matching TRBD2. V dropped 4 bases and J dropped 1; count of bases not matched to a gene: 2. The CDR3 runs to 15 residues.